These T cell receptor beta chains were read from a single sample in a study of graft-versus-host responses after intestinal transplantation. For these receptors, no antigen is known. Data came from immunoSEQ multiplex PCR; TCRdb stores just in-frame clones and leaves some out. The table lists about 100,000 clones, over 75% of them singletons. The sequencing used unstimulated CD4+ T cells sorted from spleen or lymph node cells, collected before transplant. Receptors originate from a human donor who was the organ donor for an intestinal transplant. CDR3s include the opening cysteine and the closing phenylalanine or tryptophan. The D gene is left open where the match is weak. Size is omitted from some rows. Given values are once, few, many or a class for expanded clones.

D gene | clone size | J gene | V gene | CDR3 protein
NA | NA | TRBJ2-6 | TRBV15 | CATSINRLSGANVLTF
TRBD1 | NA | TRBJ1-2 | TRBV6-1 | CASSGDRGAHYGYTF
NA | NA | TRBJ1-4 | TRBV10-1 | CASSRTWDLGNEKLFF
NA | NA | TRBJ2-7 | TRBV6-6 | CASSYSRRAAYEQYF
NA | NA | TRBJ1-1 | TRBV5-1 | CASMAGANTEAFF
NA | NA | TRBJ2-3 | TRBV28 | CASSLGNPDTQYF
NA | NA | TRBJ2-3 | TRBV7-3 | CASSLQAGPDTQYF
NA | NA | TRBJ2-5 | TRBV7-3 | CASSLTNRGAWSETQYF
TRBD1 | NA | TRBJ1-2 | TRBV7-3 | CASSRYTDRALVNYGYTF
TRBD1 | once | TRBJ2-7 | TRBV27 | CASSLLYRGHEQYF
TRBD1 | NA | TRBJ1-3 | TRBV18 | CASSPGTGTSGNTIYF
NA | NA | TRBJ1-1 | TRBV25-1 | CASSEGVNTEAFF
TRBD1 | NA | TRBJ2-7 | TRBV5-1 | CASRGTGTLYEQYF
NA | NA | TRBJ2-1 | TRBV28 | CASRSWEGGRDEQFF
NA | few | TRBJ1-2 | TRBV9 | CASNRGGGYGYTF
TRBD1 | NA | TRBJ2-7 | TRBV18 | CASSPVIGTAQATEQYF
NA | NA | TRBJ1-2 | TRBV7-9 | CASSPPGGSYGYTF
TRBD1 | NA | TRBJ2-1 | TRBV10-3 | CAISESDRAEQFF
NA | once | TRBJ1-3 | TRBV2 | CASTRAVAASGNTIYF
TRBD1 | NA | TRBJ2-7 | TRBV19 | CASSSTGLEQYF
NA | few | TRBJ1-3 | TRBV9 | CASSVDPDGNTIYF
TRBD2 | NA | TRBJ2-1 | TRBV7-9 | CASSPAGGLNEQFF
NA | once | TRBJ1-6 | TRBV30 | CAWRRLVNSPLHF
NA | NA | TRBJ1-5 | TRBV30 | CAWSKGERQPQHF
NA | NA | TRBJ1-2 | TRBV30 | CAWSSSYGYTF
TRBD2 | few | TRBJ2-7 | TRBV6-4 | CASSQRGGYEQYF
NA | NA | TRBJ1-5 | TRBV12-2 | CASRLGHTGRSSNQPQHF
NA | NA | TRBJ1-2 | TRBV7-2 | CASSLFGLRQKSYGYTF
NA | NA | TRBJ2-7 | TRBV30 | CAWSRGHYEQYF
NA | NA | TRBJ1-1 | TRBV5-1 | CASSLSSANTEAFF
NA | NA | TRBJ2-7 | TRBV7-9 | CASSSIGGGEWYEQYF
TRBD1 | NA | TRBJ1-1 | TRBV10-3 | CAIRNRQGTNTEAFF
TRBD1 | NA | TRBJ1-5 | TRBV7-9 | CASSSTDRGRQPQHF
NA | NA | TRBJ2-5 | TRBV6-5 | CASSYSETQYF
NA | NA | TRBJ1-1 | TRBV30 | CAWSSYRGEAFF
TRBD2 | NA | TRBJ2-7 | TRBV29-1 | CSYLGGYEQYF
NA | NA | TRBJ1-6 | TRBV30 | CAWGANSPLHF
TRBD1 | NA | TRBJ1-6 | TRBV5-5 | CASSLGQGDLGSPLHF
NA | NA | TRBJ1-2 | TRBV6-6 | CASSYSTGYGYTF
NA | NA | TRBJ1-1 | TRBV6-1 | CASSETDRVNTEAFF
TRBD2 | NA | TRBJ2-3 | TRBV19 | CASSIKAGGSTDTQYF
NA | NA | TRBJ2-5 | TRBV6-5 | CASNQGETQYF
NA | NA | TRBJ2-5 | TRBV5-6 | CASSFDHAQYF
NA | NA | TRBJ1-1 | TRBV10-3 | CAISEGFKEAFF
TRBD1 | NA | TRBJ1-6 | TRBV10-3 | CAISERSGTGYNSPLHF
TRBD1 | once | TRBJ2-7 | TRBV7-2 | CASSPRDRVHEQYF
NA | NA | TRBJ1-5 | TRBV30 | CAWSYTGGNQPQHF
NA | NA | TRBJ1-6 | TRBV7-3 | CASSLQPGSSPLHF
NA | NA | TRBJ2-5 | TRBV9 | CASSGRPGAPRETQYF
NA | NA | TRBJ1-6 | TRBV5-1 | CASTDPTPGYNSPLHF
NA | few | TRBJ2-7 | TRBV5-1 | CASSAAYEQYF
TRBD1 | NA | TRBJ2-7 | TRBV6-5 | CASTASGTGGYEQYF
NA | NA | TRBJ2-3 | TRBV7-6 | CASSLAQYTDTQYF
NA | NA | TRBJ1-1 | TRBV6-1 | CASRNGVNTEAFF
NA | NA | TRBJ2-5 | TRBV30 | CAWSVGTRQETQYF
NA | NA | TRBJ1-1 | TRBV15 | CATSRSKGMGTEAFF